Listed below are T cell receptor beta chains from one sample, sequenced in a study of OX40 agonist ivuxolimab in advanced cancers. Clones were sequenced by immunoSEQ multiplex PCR, and TCRdb holds only the in-frame ones, with some missing. The profile covers 80,000 to 100,000 clones, with approximately 90% appearing a single time and less than 0.35% taken by the ten largest. The material was CD4+ or CD8+ T cells sorted from blood, obtained in a trial of the OX40 agonist ivuxolimab. Source of these receptors: an adult with an advanced solid tumor such as melanoma, head and neck, liver or kidney cancer. The CDR3 runs from the conserved cysteine through the conserved F or W.

cdr3_aa j_call v_call
CASSRSHSNQPQHF TRBJ1-5 TRBV19
CASSLALGGGITEAFF TRBJ1-1 TRBV7-2
CASSIAQTAANVLTF TRBJ2-6 TRBV19
CSVTQGRGDTQYF TRBJ2-3 TRBV29-1
CASSTTYEQYF TRBJ2-7 TRBV2
CASDLGLASNEQFF TRBJ2-1 TRBV2
CASSSDSALGTGELFF TRBJ2-2 TRBV7-3
CASSLWGAGEETQYF TRBJ2-5 TRBV28
CASSLQVPSTDTQYF TRBJ2-3 TRBV6-1
CASSLVTPKLFF TRBJ1-4 TRBV7-2
CASSLVGGTGTSKETQYF TRBJ2-5 TRBV11-2
CASSRGPLEPQHF TRBJ1-5 TRBV7-2
CASSQDREYEQYF TRBJ2-7 TRBV6-5
CAWILAGVGEQYF TRBJ2-7 TRBV30
CASSRNRDYGYTF TRBJ1-2 TRBV7-2
CASSFSGATDTQYF TRBJ2-3 TRBV28
CASSPSGLAGFLAKNIQYF TRBJ2-4 TRBV2
CAWSVSGANVLTF TRBJ2-6 TRBV30